This TCR beta chain was recovered during a study of beta chain features in type 1 diabetes (dated by TCRdb to 2017 to 2018). For context, the study as a whole: Mean age, gender distribution, total cell number and subset yield were not different between patients and healthy donors. A total of 107,917,701 sorted cells were examined across all samples, and RNA yield correlated strongly with the number of cells per subset. In the study, TCRB repertoires of sorted circulating CD4+ T cell subsets from recently diagnosed type 1 diabetes patients were compared with those of matched healthy donors. Whereas all 30 or so donors provided naive and central memory subsets, regulatory and stem cell-like memory subsets were isolated from just 8 patients and roughly 8 healthy donors.

Each donor gave one peripheral blood draw, approximately 110 mL on average, collected into heparinised tubes. Using a panel that included CD45RO, CCR7, CD25, CD127, CD95 and CD27, naive, central memory, regulatory and stem cell-like memory CD4+ T cells were sorted on a BD FACSAria II. A purity above 95% was achieved for all sorted populations. PBMCs were separated immediately by Lymphoprep density gradient centrifugation and were stained directly, without being cultured. So that batch effects would be minimized, each experiment stained and sorted samples in pairs, pairing one healthy donor with one patient. The High Capacity cDNA Reverse Transcription Kit was used to reverse transcribe all of the isolated RNA, meaning that expressed TCRB transcripts were what got sequenced. Naive, central memory and regulatory T cell samples underwent deep immunoSEQ sequencing, averaging around 3.6 million total reads per sample. Sorted cells were lysed in RLT buffer and RNA was extracted with DNase-treated RNeasy Micro or Mini kits, depending on cell number. Each cell subset was processed on its own to prevent cross-contamination, while patient and healthy donor samples were processed together. The immunoSEQ multiplex PCR was used to amplify TCRB sequences from cDNA, generating 87-bp fragments that spanned the CDR3 region. Sequencing of the amplicons was performed on the Illumina HiSeq platform. On the study's bioinformatics: PCR bias was computationally corrected using synthetic template baselines, reads within Hamming distance 2 were collapsed, and singletons that could not be merged were discarded. Reads were aligned to IMGT to assign V, D and J genes, CDR3 length, and insertions or deletions at six rearrangement sites. Clonotype counts were normalized to sorted cell number within each subset before computing true diversity and Gini coefficients with the tcR R package. The overlap coefficient, calculated on TCRB nucleotide sequences, was used to measure repertoire sharing. Drawn from immuneACCESS, this table holds only the in-frame rearrangements with V and J called that TCRdb kept. Clones are partly lost; checked studies trace under half to an unresolved V gene and leave the rest unexplained. The D gene and trimming were derived from the DNA, and the V and J assignments and clone size from that table. This sample comprises some 120,000 clones, around a sixth of them detected only once. 2.6% of the sample comes from the top ten.

On this clone itself: Its antigen specificity is not known. No quality values exist for individual bases; no much larger clone is one base distant.

Overall results and qualifications from the work: Naive, central memory and regulatory TCRB repertoires appeared to be more similar among patients than among healthy donors. Patients with type 1 diabetes made fewer insertions and deleted more nucleotides at VDJ recombination sites, implying thymic rearrangement abnormalities. Sequencing cDNA rather than genomic DNA could over-represent highly expressing activated cells, although activation and CD3 levels did not differ between groups. HLA sub-analyses involved small numbers of individuals, so any influence of HLA type on TCRB rearrangement remained unresolved. Shorter templates might have been favored by PCR, but patient and control samples were amplified and corrected together, so both groups would have been affected equally by any skew. A moderate but significant shortening of TCRB CDR3 length was observed in type 1 diabetes patients in all four CD4+ subsets.

The CDR3 has 12 amino acids, counting the end cysteine and phenylalanine. Only CDR3 DNA is held: 36 bases, read in frame from base 1. Deletion took 7 bases off V and 7 bases off J, with a span of 11 bases between the germline ends. CDR1 MDHEN and CDR2 SYDVKM were looked up in the germline V gene. This TCR was recovered from a man aged 18 to 30 with type 1 diabetes. Recombination joined TRBV28 with TRBJ2-1; no D segment can be confidently identified. Sequenced sample: central memory CD4+ T cells from blood. The nucleotide sequence reads TGTGCCAGCACCTCGAACTGGAATGAGCAGTTCTTC. It codes for CASTSNWNEQFF.